What follows are 20 T cell receptor beta chains derived from one specimen sequenced in a study of cytomegalovirus exposure and HLA in healthy donors. PCR employed 60 Vbeta and 13 Jbeta primers. Method: immunoSEQ multiplex PCR; TCRdb's copy keeps in-frame clones and lacks some. This sample has 110,000 to 150,000 clones, with approximately 80% found just once. Sequenced: PBMCs. The receptors stem from a male donor in good health and CMV-seronegative.

The rearrangement joins TRBV7-9 to TRBJ1-1; TRBD1 might be the D (5 bases). From germline, CDR1 is SEHNR and CDR2 FQNEAQ (reference sequence). Trimming removed 6 bases at V and 2 bases at J, with 10 bases between. The CDR3 sequence is 13 residues long. The CDR3 sequence: CASRQADNTEAFF. CDR3 coding DNA: TGTGCCAGCAGACAGGCCGACAACACTGAAGCTTTCTTT.

V and J are TRBV4-2 and TRBJ1-2, with D possibly TRBD1 on 5 matching bases. The germline V and J ends were trimmed by 0 bases and 3 bases, with 11 bases remaining between them. Germline V gene data show CDR1 as LGHNA and CDR2 as YNFKEQ. The CDR3 totals 15 residues. CDR3 in DNA: TGTGCCAGCAGCCAAGAGTTAGGGGTGGACTATGGCTACACCTTC. As protein: CASSQELGVDYGYTF.

J is TRBJ1-1 and V is TRBV29-1; the D gene is possibly TRBD1 (5 bases). Germline V gene sequence: CDR1 SQVTM, CDR2 ANQGSEA. The V gene lost 7 bases and the J gene lost 5 bases, with 11 bases spanning the gap. This CDR3 region has 11 residues. The CDR3 here is CSGGEGTEAFF. CDR3 sequence (DNA): TGCAGCGGAGGGGAGGGGACTGAAGCTTTCTTT.

This clone was seen just once. CDR3 sequence (DNA): TGTGCCATCAGTGAGTCGGGCGGGGGGGCCTATGAGCAGTTCTTC. Its translation is CAISESGGGAYEQFF. The chain recombines TRBV10-3 with TRBJ2-1; 9 nucleotides line up with TRBD2. Losses at the gene ends were 0 bases for V and 8 bases for J; bases not matched to a gene: 5. The CDR3 is 15 residues long. From germline, CDR1 is ENHRY and CDR2 SYGVKD.

On this clone itself: One junction end disagrees with the germline gene, perhaps due to a read error. Other DNA sequences in the same sample also yield this CDR3. This chain connects TRBV4-3 to TRBJ2-6, with 10 bases lining up with TRBD1. The CDR3 is made up of 14 amino acids. Germline V gives CDR1 LGHNA, CDR2 YSLEER. CDR3 amino acids: CASSPEGQGGILTF. The CDR3 nucleotides read TGCGCCAGCAGCCCAGAAGGACAGGGGGGGATCCTGACCTTC.

This chain uses TRBV4-3 with TRBJ1-2; D remains unclear. V lost 0 bases and J lost 0, with 8 bases in between. The CDR3 contains 15 residues. Germline V gene lookup returns CDR1 LGHNA and CDR2 YSLEER. CDR3 sequence (DNA): TGCGCCAGCAGCCAAGAAAGCAGGCCTAACTATGGCTACACCTTC. Its protein product is CASSQESRPNYGYTF.

The chain joins TRBV6-5 to TRBJ1-4; a weak D match, TRBD1 (5 bases). The CDR3 contains 15 residues. Trimming left V 0 bases short and J 0 bases short, with 5 bases between. Germline V lookup: CDR1 MNHEY, CDR2 SVGAGI. The chain's CDR3 is CASSYSQATNEKLFF. Here the CDR3 DNA reads TGTGCCAGCAGTTACTCACAGGCAACTAATGAAAAACTGTTTTTT.

This clone came up a few times. DNA for the CDR3: TGTGCCAGCAGCTGGGACAGGGGGCTGGGGAACACTGAAGCTTTCTTT. As protein: CASSWDRGLGNTEAFF. The rearrangement links TRBV5-6 to TRBJ1-1; 12 bases align to TRBD1. The length of the CDR3 is 16 residues. Germline V gene lookup returns CDR1 SGHDT and CDR2 YYEEEE. The V segment lost 3 bases and the J segment 1 base; nucleotides outside the gene matches: 4.

The chain has TRBV2 and TRBJ1-1; D call uncertain. This CDR3 comprises 13 residues. The germline gives CDR1 SNHLY, CDR2 FYNNEI. Trimming removed 7 bases at V and 1 base at J, with 10 bases between. This CDR3 is CASIFRANTEAFF. The DNA of the CDR3 is TGTGCCAGCATTTTTAGAGCGAACACTGAAGCTTTCTTT.

This clone came up a few times. The genes are TRBV11-2 and TRBJ1-6; D ambiguous. This CDR3 is 14 amino acids long. The germline gives CDR1 SGHAT, CDR2 FQNNGV. The V end was cut by 3 bases, the J end by 10 bases, with 13 bases between. CDR3 nucleotides: TGTGCCAGCAGCTTGCCGGGTCTTGGGTCACCCCTCCACTTT. Its translation is CASSLPGLGSPLHF.

The gene calls are TRBV28 and TRBJ2-2; possible D gene TRBD1, 7 bases. Germline CDR1 reads MDHEN; CDR2 reads SYDVKM. The CDR3 length is 14 residues. The ends were cut back, 7 bases at V and 4 bases at J, with 13 bases in the middle. The CDR3 DNA sequence: TGTGCCAGCAATCTCCAGGGGGGCACCGGGGAGCTGTTTTTT. This translates into CASNLQGGTGELFF.

The chain employs TRBV30 and TRBJ1-2; 8 bases agree with TRBD1. This CDR3 contains 13 residues. Germline V lookup: CDR1 GTSNPN, CDR2 SVGIG (reference sequence). V trimming: 5 bases; J trimming: 8 bases; junction bases outside the gene matches: 10. CDR3 loop: CAWGRTGSGGYTF. The CDR3 DNA reads TGTGCCTGGGGGCGGACAGGGTCGGGAGGCTACACCTTC.

The chain is built from TRBV6-1 and TRBJ2-7, with D perhaps matching TRBD2 (5 bases). In germline, CDR1 is MNHNS, CDR2 SASEGT. The CDR3 is 14 amino acids. Trimming shortened V by 7 bases and J by 1 base, and 14 bases separated the two germline ends. The CDR3 sequence is CASTFGERSYEQYF. The DNA for the CDR3 is TGTGCCAGCACATTCGGGGAGCGGTCCTACGAGCAGTACTTC.

This rearrangement joins TRBV4-2 to TRBJ1-1, with 7 bases that match TRBD1. V was pared by 4 bases and J by 0 bases, with 2 bases of the junction left unmatched. Germline-derived CDR1 and CDR2 are LGHNA and YNFKEQ. There are 14 residues in the CDR3. The chain's CDR3 is CASSPGTVNTEAFF. DNA for the CDR3: TGTGCCAGCAGCCCGGGGACAGTGAACACTGAAGCTTTCTTT.

This chain links TRBV14 with TRBJ2-5; 9 nucleotides line up with TRBD2. Germline CDR1 reads SGHDN; CDR2 reads FVKESK. V gave up 3 bases and J gave up 2 bases; unmatched junction bases: 13. The CDR3 is made up of 18 amino acids. CDR3 coding DNA: TGTGCCAGCAGCCATAAGTATAAGCCTAGCGGGGATCAAGAGACCCAGTACTTC. Encoded protein: CASSHKYKPSGDQETQYF.

This sequence joins TRBV19 and TRBJ1-1, with D unresolved. The CDR3 is 13 amino acids. The germline V gene has CDR1 LNHDA and CDR2 SQIVND (reference sequence). V dropped 7 bases and J dropped 3 bases, with 12 bases sitting between them. CDR3 nucleotides: TGTGCCAGTATTTCGCTAGAGGACACTGAAGCTTTCTTT. The encoded protein is CASISLEDTEAFF.

The rearrangement uses TRBV2 and TRBJ2-7; TRBD1 aligns across 9 bases. V was clipped by 6 bases and J by 2 bases; unmatched bases: 8. The CDR3 runs 15 residues. Germline V CDR1 and CDR2: SNHLY, FYNNEI. The CDR3 spells CASSIGTGWTYEQYF. The CDR3 region has the DNA TGTGCCAGCAGCATTGGGACAGGGTGGACCTACGAGCAGTACTTC.

The chain couples TRBV19 to TRBJ2-7; possible D gene TRBD2, 7 bases. CDR3 size: 16 residues. Per germline, CDR1 LNHDA and CDR2 SQIVND (reference sequence). Trimming left V 4 bases short and J 3 bases short, with 19 bases between. The CDR3 loop is CASSTRRGGHYYEQYF. The CDR3 DNA reads as TGTGCCAGTAGTACAAGGAGGGGGGGACATTACTACGAGCAGTACTTC.

The chain is built from TRBV6-5 and TRBJ1-6; the D gene is possibly TRBD1 (6 bases). The V gene lost 4 bases and the J gene lost 6 bases, with 10 bases spanning the gap. The CDR3 has 14 residues. Germline CDR1 reads MNHEY; CDR2 reads SVGAGI. In nucleotides, the CDR3 is TGTGCCAGCAGTTCGCGGGGGGCTAATTCACCCCTCCACTTT. It codes for CASSSRGANSPLHF.

This clone appeared once. The chain links TRBV28 to TRBJ1-2; a possible D gene is TRBD1 (6 bases). Looked up from germline, CDR1 is MDHEN and CDR2 is SYDVKM. The CDR3 covers 15 residues. V lost 2 bases to trimming and J lost 5 bases, with 15 bases between them. The CDR3 reads CASSLRGGLPYGYTF. DNA of the CDR3: TGTGCCAGCAGTTTACGGGGGGGCCTCCCATATGGCTACACCTTC.